Below, one TCR beta chain is given with its context. Its antigen is still unknown. Base qualities are not provided; no much larger clone lies one nucleotide away. This entry comes from a study of glioma-infiltrating T cells (dated by TCRdb to about 2016). A note on the overall study: The study sequenced TCR alpha- and beta-chain repertoires from glioma tissue, from non-neoplastic brain tissue and from matched peripheral blood mononuclear cells. To measure how far tissue and blood T-cell populations diverged, each tissue-infiltrating repertoire was compared against the peripheral blood repertoire of the same patient. The paired cohort comprised three low-grade glioma patients, 8 or 9 primary glioblastoma patients and three non-glioma patients contributing non-neoplastic brain tissue.

The iRepertoire nested amplicon-rescue multiplex PCR (arm-PCR) platform was used to amplify TCR alpha and beta CDR3 regions from RNA. One-step reverse transcription and amplification used about 85-400 ng of tissue mRNA or PBMC total RNA as input. Following bead purification, Illumina adapters were added by a secondary multiplex PCR, and libraries between 200 and 400 bp were gel-purified. The libraries contained internal 6-nucleotide barcodes that were used for demultiplexing. The libraries were sequenced on an Illumina MiSeq using 2x220 or 2x250 nucleotide paired-end reads. The published analysis was carried out like this. FLASH 1.2.11 was used to merge paired reads, and BWA-MEM then aligned the reads to the GRCh37 human genome before TRA and TRB reads were extracted. An IMGT-derived reference of cassette sequences and CDR3 motifs, with pseudogenes included, was used for V and J assignment. Reads were translated in three frames, and productive CDR3s were defined as those with a C...FGXG motif and no stop codons. Unique combinations of V-J cassette pair and CDR3 amino acid sequence were defined as clonotypes. Filtering of reads was based on Hamming distance, with the threshold set by the sequence error rate of each sample in mapped regions. TCRdb ran its own pipeline on the public reads, namely fastp trimming at Q25 and MiXCR clone calling, and kept in-frame beta chains. Every CDR3 protein is listed once, alongside the most common genes and DNA of its rows. V and J calls and clone size were set by TCRdb, not the authors. In all, the sample holds 100,000 to 150,000 distinct CDR3 sequences, and roughly a quarter of those were seen once. Together, the top ten hold 27% of the sample.

The paper as a whole reports these results and caveats: Very few CDR3 sequences were found to be shared between tissue and blood, and this scarcity was attributed to high CDR3 diversity and limited sampling. Group comparisons rested on small numbers: three non-neoplastic, three low-grade glioma and fewer than 10 glioblastoma patients. VJ-independent divergence between tissue and blood was below expectation in non-neoplastic patients but above expectation in all gliomas, especially low-grade gliomas.

Trimming at the junction amounts to 4 bases on V and 2 bases on J, and the germline ends lie 18 bases apart. The CDR3, cysteine through phenylalanine, is 16 amino acids long. Just the 48-base CDR3 DNA is kept, in frame starting at base 1. CDR1 and CDR2 are drawn from the germline V gene (reference sequence): DFQATT, SNEGSKA. The receptor's source is a human donor with low-grade glioma or glioblastoma, undergoing nonglioma brain surgery, or in good health (not recorded which). The sample comprised glioma tissue, nonneoplastic brain tissue, or PBMCs (not recorded which). The rearranged chain carries TRBV20-1 and TRBJ2-4, with a weak D call of TRBD2 (6 bases match). This receptor carries the CDR3 CSANIRREATKNIQYF. The DNA is as follows: TGCAGTGCTAATATCAGGAGGGAGGCGACCAAAAACATTCAGTACTTC.